This TCR beta chain was observed in a study of glioma-infiltrating T cells. At the level of the study: Sequencing aimed for 4.5- to 10-fold coverage of about a million peripheral T cells.

The study, taken as a whole, reports: Non-neoplastic patients had below-expected tissue-blood divergence, while all gliomas exceeded expectation. Shared blood CDR3 signature motifs marked patients with low tissue-blood divergence.

This clonotype was seen only a few times. The target antigen is unknown. Using RNA template, CDR3s of TCR alpha and beta were amplified with iRepertoire arm-PCR. From the multiplex PCR reads, TCRdb called clonotypes with MiXCR, one entry per CDR3 protein. This sample has a few hundred thousand distinct CDR3 sequences, with 41% found just once. V lost 5 bases and J 6 bases, leaving 10 bases between the germline ends. CDR1 is KGHDR, CDR2 SFDVKD, per germline. The CDR3 runs 13 residues. This TCR derives from a human donor with low-grade glioma or glioblastoma, undergoing nonglioma brain surgery, or in good health (not recorded which). The genes are TRBV24-1 and TRBJ2-1; tentative D call: TRBD1 (6 bases). The specimen was glioma tissue, nonneoplastic brain tissue, or PBMCs (not recorded which). The CDR3 coding sequence is TGTGCCACCAGTGGTCCAGGGGTCAATGAGCAGTTCTTC. Its protein is CATSGPGVNEQFF.